This TCR beta chain was profiled in a study of T cell responses to AZD1222 COVID-19 vaccine. Study-wide results and limits: There were repertoire samples only from the period after the peak T cell response. The study reported that nearly half of spike-specific TCRs target unmutated variant regions.

A remark on this clone: The antigen is unknown.

Clones were sequenced by immunoSEQ multiplex PCR, and TCRdb holds only the in-frame ones, with some missing. The sample includes roughly 160,000 clones, approximately 88% seen only once; the top ten take around 1%. Pooling covered second doses at about 4 or about 12 weeks. The sample consisted of peripheral blood, taken 28 days after the second AZD1222 dose. The sequence was collected from an adult who received the AZD1222 COVID-19 vaccine.

CDR3 DNA: TGTGCCAGCAGCAGGTCCCGGGACAGGGTTTCGAACACCGGGGAGCTGTTTTTT. Translated: CASSRSRDRVSNTGELFF. The chain employs TRBV11-3 and TRBJ2-2; 9 bases map to TRBD1. V lost 5 bases and J lost 0; bases outside the gene matches: 10. This CDR3 is 18 amino acids long. The germline V gene encodes CDR1 SGHNT and CDR2 YENEEA.